This TCR beta chain emerged from a study of blood T cell repertoires in COVID-19. Study background: Spain, Italy and the United States supplied samples that represented acute and convalescent COVID-19. From T cells, B-cell-depleted T cells, or PBMCs came the material, which was cDNA or gDNA.

V lost 0 bases and J lost 4; bases outside the gene matches: 2. CDR3 size: 15 residues. In germline, CDR1 is SGHTA, CDR2 FQGNSA. How the authors handled the data: Nucleated cell counts were estimated from reference gene primer amplification. The table came from immunoSEQ multiplex PCR; TCRdb's copy has only in-frame clones and leaves some out. The V and J calls and clone size are taken from that table; D and trimming were inferred from the DNA. The sample holds about 140,000 clones, about 80% seen once. The chain links TRBV7-2 to TRBJ2-1, with TRBD1 identical over 8 bases. The clonotype comes from an elderly woman in a cohort sampled during active or convalescent COVID-19. Sequencing was done on a sample of peripheral blood. CDR3: CASSLARTGYNEQFF. CDR3 DNA sequence: TGTGCCAGCAGCTTAGCCCGGACAGGGTACAATGAGCAGTTCTTC.